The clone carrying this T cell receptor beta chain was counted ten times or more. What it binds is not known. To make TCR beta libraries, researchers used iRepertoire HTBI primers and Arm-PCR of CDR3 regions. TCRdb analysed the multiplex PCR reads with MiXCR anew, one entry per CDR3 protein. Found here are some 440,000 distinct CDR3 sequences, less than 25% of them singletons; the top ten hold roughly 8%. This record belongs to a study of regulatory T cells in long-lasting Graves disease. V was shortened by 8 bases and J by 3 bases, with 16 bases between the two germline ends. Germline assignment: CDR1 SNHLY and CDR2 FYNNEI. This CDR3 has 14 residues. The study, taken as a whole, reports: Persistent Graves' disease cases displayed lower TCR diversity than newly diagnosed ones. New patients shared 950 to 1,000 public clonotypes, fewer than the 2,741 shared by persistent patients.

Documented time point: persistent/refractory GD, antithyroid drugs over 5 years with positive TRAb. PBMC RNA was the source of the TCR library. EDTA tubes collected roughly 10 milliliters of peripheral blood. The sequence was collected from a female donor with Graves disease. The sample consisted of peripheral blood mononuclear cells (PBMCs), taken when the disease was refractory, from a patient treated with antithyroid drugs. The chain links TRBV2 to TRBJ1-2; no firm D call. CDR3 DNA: TGTGCCAGCTCAGAGGTTTGGGGTCACTATGGCTACACCTTC. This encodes CASSEVWGHYGYTF.